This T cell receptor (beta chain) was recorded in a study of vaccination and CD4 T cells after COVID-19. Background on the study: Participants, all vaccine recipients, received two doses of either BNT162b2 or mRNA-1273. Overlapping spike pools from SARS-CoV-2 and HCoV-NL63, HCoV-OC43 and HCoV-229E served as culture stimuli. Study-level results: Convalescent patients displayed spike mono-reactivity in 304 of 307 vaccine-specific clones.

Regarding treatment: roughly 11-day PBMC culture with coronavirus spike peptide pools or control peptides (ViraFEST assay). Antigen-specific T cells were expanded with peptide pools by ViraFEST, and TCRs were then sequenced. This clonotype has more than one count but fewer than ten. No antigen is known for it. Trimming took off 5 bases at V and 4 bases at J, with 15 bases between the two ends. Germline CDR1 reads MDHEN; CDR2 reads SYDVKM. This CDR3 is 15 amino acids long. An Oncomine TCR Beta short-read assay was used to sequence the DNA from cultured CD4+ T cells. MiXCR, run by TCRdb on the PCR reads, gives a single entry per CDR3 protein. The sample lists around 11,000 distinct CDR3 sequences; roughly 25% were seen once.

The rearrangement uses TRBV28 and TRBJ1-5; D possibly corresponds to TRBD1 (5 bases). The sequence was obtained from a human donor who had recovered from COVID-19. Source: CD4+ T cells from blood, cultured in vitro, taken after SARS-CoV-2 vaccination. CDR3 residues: CASSPGGVANQPQHF. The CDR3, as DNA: TGTGCCAGCAGTCCTGGGGGAGTCGCAAATCAGCCCCAGCATTTT.